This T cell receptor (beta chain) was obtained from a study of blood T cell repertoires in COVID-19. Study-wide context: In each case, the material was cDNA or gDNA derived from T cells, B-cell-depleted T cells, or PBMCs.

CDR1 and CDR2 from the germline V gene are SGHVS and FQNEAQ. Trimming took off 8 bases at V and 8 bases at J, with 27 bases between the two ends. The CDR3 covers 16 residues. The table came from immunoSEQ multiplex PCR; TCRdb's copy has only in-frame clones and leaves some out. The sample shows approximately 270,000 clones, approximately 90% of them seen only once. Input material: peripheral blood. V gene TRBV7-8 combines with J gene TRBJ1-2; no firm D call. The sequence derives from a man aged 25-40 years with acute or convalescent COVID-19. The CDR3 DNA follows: TGTGCCAGCGCCACCCCATACCTAACTACTCTGGAAGGCTACACCTTC. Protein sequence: CASATPYLTTLEGYTF.